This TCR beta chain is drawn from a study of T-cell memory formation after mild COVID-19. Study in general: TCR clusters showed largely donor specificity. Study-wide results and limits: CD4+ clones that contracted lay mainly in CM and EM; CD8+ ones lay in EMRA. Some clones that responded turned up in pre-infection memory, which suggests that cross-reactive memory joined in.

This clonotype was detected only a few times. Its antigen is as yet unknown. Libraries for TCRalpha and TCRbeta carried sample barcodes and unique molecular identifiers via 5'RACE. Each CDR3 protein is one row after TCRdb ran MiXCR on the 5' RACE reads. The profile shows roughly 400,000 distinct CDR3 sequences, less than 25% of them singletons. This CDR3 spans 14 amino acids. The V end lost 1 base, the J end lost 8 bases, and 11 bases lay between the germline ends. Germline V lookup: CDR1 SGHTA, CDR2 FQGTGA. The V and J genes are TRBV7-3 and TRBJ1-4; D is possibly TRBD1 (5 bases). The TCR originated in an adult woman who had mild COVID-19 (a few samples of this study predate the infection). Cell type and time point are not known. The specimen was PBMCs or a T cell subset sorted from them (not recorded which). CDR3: CASSLSQGCEKLFF. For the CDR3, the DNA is TGTGCCAGCAGCTTAAGTCAGGGTTGCGAAAAACTGTTTTTT.